The sequence of this TCR beta chain was determined in a study of CD8 T cells in Susac syndrome. CDR3 length: 13 amino acids. Germline lookup yields CDR1 SGDLS and CDR2 YYNGEE. V was pared by 4 bases and J by 4 bases, with 2 bases of the junction left unmatched. Negative isolation yielded CD8+ and CD4+ T cells; FACS enriched TEMRA cells. After extraction with the RNeasy kit, about 0.5 to 1 ug of the RNA was reverse transcribed using random hexamers. TCRdb used MiXCR to reprocess the immunoSEQ multiplex PCR reads, holding one entry per CDR3 protein. Of more than 150,000 distinct CDR3 sequences in the sample, 85% to 95% are singletons; the top ten hold just over 0.2%.

The chain joins TRBV9 to TRBJ1-2; 9 nucleotides line up with TRBD1. Material: CD8+ T cells from PBMCs. This clonotype originated in a human donor with multiple sclerosis. The CDR3 sequence is CASSPGQGYGYTF. The CDR3 DNA is TGTGCCAGCAGCCCGGGACAGGGCTATGGCTACACCTTC.